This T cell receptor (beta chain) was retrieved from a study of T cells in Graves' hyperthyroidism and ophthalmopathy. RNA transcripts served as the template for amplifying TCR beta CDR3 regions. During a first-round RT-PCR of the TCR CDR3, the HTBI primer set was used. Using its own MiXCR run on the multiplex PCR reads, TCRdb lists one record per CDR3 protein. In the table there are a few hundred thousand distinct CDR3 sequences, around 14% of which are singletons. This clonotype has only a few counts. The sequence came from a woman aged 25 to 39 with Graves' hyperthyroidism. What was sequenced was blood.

The CDR3 bases are TGCAGTGCTAGAGATTGGGGGGGCGATACGCAGTATTTT. Translation: CSARDWGGDTQYF. The V gene is TRBV20-1, the J gene TRBJ2-3, with D perhaps matching TRBD2 (7 bases). Looked up from germline, CDR1 is DFQATT and CDR2 is SNEGSKA (reference sequence). The CDR3 runs to 13 residues. V was cut by 0 bases and J by 6 bases, with 10 bases left in between.